Each of the 8 T cell receptor beta chains below was sequenced from the same sample in a study of brain T cells in children with intractable seizures. Sequenced by immunoSEQ multiplex PCR; TCRdb stores in-frame clones only, minus some. Of more than 40,000 clones in the sample, around nine tenths were seen once. The specimen was peripheral blood, collected at surgery. These receptors were obtained from a girl aged 2-10 years with tuberous sclerosis and intractable seizures.

V is TRBV4-1 and J is TRBJ2-1; unclear D gene. The CDR3 spans 13 residues. CDR1 and CDR2 from the germline V gene are MGHRA and YSYEKL. V was pared by 1 base and J by 4 bases, with 5 bases between. The CDR3 reads CASSQVLYNEQFF. CDR3 in DNA: TGCGCCAGCAGCCAAGTGTTATACAATGAGCAGTTCTTC.

The chain combines TRBV3-1 (or the pseudogene TRBV3-2) with TRBJ1-2, with D maybe TRBD1 (6 bases). Germline-derived CDR1 and CDR2 are LGHDT and YNNKEL (reference sequence). The V end lost 5 bases, the J end lost 4 bases, and 8 bases lay between the germline ends. CDR3 size: 12 residues. CDR3 nucleotides: TGTGCCAGCAGCGCCAGGGGCTATGGCTACACCTTC. Its translation is CASSARGYGYTF.

This chain uses TRBV19 with TRBJ2-4; D not resolved. The CDR3 is 16 amino acids. Germline CDR1 reads LNHDA; CDR2 reads SQIVND (reference sequence). Trimming took off 5 bases at V and 0 bases at J, with 14 bases between the two ends. In nucleotides, the CDR3 is TGTGCCAGTAGTCCTTCAGGACCTCGAGCCAAAAACATTCAGTACTTC. Residues: CASSPSGPRAKNIQYF.

The chain carries TRBV7-2 and TRBJ2-2, with unresolved D. The ends were cut back, 1 base at V and 5 bases at J, with 8 bases in the middle. The CDR3 has 14 residues. The germline V gene encodes CDR1 SGHTA and CDR2 FQGNSA. CDR3 sequence (DNA): TGTGCCAGCAGCTTAGATGGGGTTACCGGGGAGCTGTTTTTT. Translated: CASSLDGVTGELFF. The full variable domain, rest sourced from reference TRBV7-2 and TRBJ2-2, is GAGVSQSPSNKVTEKGKDVELRCDPISGHTALYWYRQSLGQGLEFLIYFQGNSAPDKSGLPSDRFSAERTGGSVSTLTIQRTQQEDSAVYLCASSLDGVTGELFFGEGSRLTVL.

The rearrangement uses TRBV6-1 and TRBJ1-5; 7 positions agree with TRBD1. CDR3 length equals 15 residues. CDR1 MNHNS and CDR2 SASEGT come from the germline V gene. After removal of 0 bases from V and 2 bases from J, the junction contained 1 base not matched to a gene. CDR3 bases: TGTGCCAGCAGTGAAGCAGGACAGGGCAATCAGCCCCAGCATTTT. Translation gives CASSEAGQGNQPQHF.

A few counts support this clone. This chain links TRBV30 with TRBJ1-3; 9 bases match TRBD1. This CDR3 region has 14 residues. Trimming took 1 base from V and 8 from J; bases not matched to a gene: 6. CDR1 and CDR2 (germline): GTSNPN, SVGIG (reference sequence). Here the CDR3 DNA reads TGTGCCTGGAGTGGTACAGGGGGCCAGGACACCATATATTTT. Translated, it gives CAWSGTGGQDTIYF.

The chain is built from TRBV11-2 and TRBJ1-1; no clear D gene. Germline CDR1 is SGHAT and CDR2 is FQNNGV. V dropped 2 bases and J dropped 5 bases, with 24 bases sitting between them. This CDR3 region has 18 residues. The CDR3 DNA reads TGTGCCAGCAGCTTATTTTCCATGTTTAGGGCCGCGGGGACTGAAGCTTTCTTT. This codes for CASSLFSMFRAAGTEAFF.

This chain links TRBV2 with TRBJ2-5; 10 positions agree with TRBD2. The CDR3 is 19 amino acids. Losses at the gene ends were 6 bases for V and 3 bases for J; bases not matched to a gene: 19. CDR1 and CDR2 from the germline V gene are SNHLY and FYNNEI. The chain's CDR3 is CASRPALIEAGGSEETQYF. The CDR3 DNA follows: TGTGCCAGCAGGCCCGCCCTTATAGAAGCGGGGGGGTCCGAAGAGACCCAGTACTTC.